This is a list of T cell receptor beta chains from one sample in a study of human T cells and chemical hapten exposure. TCRdb redid the calling of the RACE reads with MiXCR, one entry per CDR3 protein. The table has tens of thousands of distinct CDR3 sequences, over 9% seen once; the top ten hold about 6.9%. The starting material was whole blood, obtained in connection with sensitization to the hapten diphenylcyclopropenone (DPC). The source is a woman in her forties or fifties with alopecia areata. Some clones in this sample may be carry-over from other donors' samples. Each CDR3 is given with its conserved first and last residue. The order of the fields is clone size, J gene, V gene, D gene, CDR3 protein, CDR3 DNA. A D gene is named only where the DNA matches it firmly. A row's size may be missing; if present it is once, few, many or a size class.

>few|TRBJ2-5|TRBV5-1|NA
CASSLYGSQETQYF
TGCGCCAGCAGCTTGTACGGATCCCAAGAGACCCAGTACTTC
>NA|TRBJ1-3|TRBV9|NA
CASSSLSGNTIYF
TGTGCCAGCAGTAGCCTCTCTGGAAACACCATATATTTT
>few|TRBJ1-2|TRBV15|NA
CATSRGGGRGYTF
TGTGCCACCAGCAGAGGAGGAGGACGTGGCTACACCTTC
>few|TRBJ2-1|TRBV20-1|TRBD2
CSARDSAGLSNEQFF
TGCAGTGCTAGAGATAGCGCGGGACTAAGCAATGAGCAGTTCTTC
>NA|TRBJ2-7|TRBV2|NA
CASRFSYEQYF
TGTGCCAGCAGATTTTCCTACGAGCAGTACTTC
>few|TRBJ1-1|TRBV27|NA
CASQSRFYTEAFF
TGTGCCAGCCAATCCAGGTTTTACACTGAAGCTTTCTTT
>few|TRBJ2-1|TRBV7-6|NA
CASSLRGSGPGYNEQFF
TGTGCCAGCAGCTTACGAGGGAGCGGTCCCGGATACAATGAGCAGTTCTTC
>few|TRBJ2-5|TRBV6-2/TRBV6-3|NA
CASSSGTFQETQYF
TGTGCCAGCAGTTCCGGGACATTCCAAGAGACCCAGTACTTC
>many|TRBJ1-2|TRBV20-1|NA
CSARDNFRDYGYTF
TGCAGTGCTAGAGATAATTTCAGGGACTATGGCTACACCTTC
>many|TRBJ2-6|TRBV5-1|NA
CASSQGRANVLTF
TGCGCCAGCAGCCAGGGGAGGGCCAACGTCCTGACTTTC
>many|TRBJ2-1|TRBV5-1|TRBD2
CASSLVQASGSDEQFF
TGCGCCAGCAGCTTAGTACAGGCTAGCGGGAGCGATGAGCAGTTCTTC
>many|TRBJ2-3|TRBV11-2|NA
CASSFLGAYTDTQYF
TGTGCCAGCAGCTTTCTGGGGGCGTACACAGATACGCAGTATTTT
>NA|TRBJ2-5|TRBV3-1|TRBD2
CASSQEREVRRITQYF
TGTGCCAGCAGCCAAGAACGGGAGGTGCGAAGGATAACCCAGTACTTC
>many|TRBJ2-1|TRBV12-3/TRBV12-4|TRBD2
CASSLTSGRVREQFF
TGTGCCAGCAGTCTGACTAGCGGGAGGGTGCGGGAGCAGTTCTTC
>many|TRBJ1-1|TRBV3-1|TRBD1
CASSQIQGETEAFF
TGTGCCAGCAGCCAAATTCAGGGGGAGACTGAAGCTTTCTTT
>many|TRBJ2-5|TRBV10-2|NA
CASSAQGETQYF
TGCGCCAGCAGTGCACAGGGAGAGACCCAGTACTTC
>many|TRBJ2-7|TRBV5-4|TRBD2
CASSFPGLAAYEQYF
TGTGCCAGCAGCTTCCCCGGACTAGCCGCCTACGAGCAGTACTTC
>few|TRBJ2-3|TRBV4-1|NA
CASSQDPGAGDTQYF
TGCGCCAGCAGCCAAGATCCGGGTGCGGGAGATACGCAGTATTTT
>few|TRBJ1-5|TRBV7-9|NA
CASSPPDVNQPQHF
TGTGCCAGCAGCCCTCCGGACGTAAATCAGCCCCAGCATTTT
>NA|TRBJ2-3|TRBV7-3|TRBD2
CASSPLGLRTSGIGREAGTDTQYF
TGTGCCAGCAGCCCTCTTGGACTAAGGACTAGCGGGATTGGAAGAGAGGCGGGCACAGATACGCAGTATTTT
>many|TRBJ2-2|TRBV6-4|NA
CASSDLGTGELFF
TGTGCCAGCAGTGATTTGGGCACCGGGGAGCTGTTTTTT
>many|TRBJ1-6|TRBV30|NA
CAWSGSGNSPLHF
TGTGCCTGGAGTGGGAGCGGAAATTCACCCCTCCACTTT
>many|TRBJ1-1|TRBV12-3/TRBV12-4|TRBD1
CASSLGGGWTEAFF
TGTGCCAGCAGTTTGGGAGGGGGCTGGACTGAAGCTTTCTTT
>many|TRBJ2-7|TRBV5-4|NA
CASSLNLFYEQYF
TGTGCCAGCAGCTTGAACCTCTTCTACGAGCAGTACTTC
>NA|TRBJ1-2|TRBV29-1|NA
CSVTDTSYGYTF
TGCAGCGTGACTGACACCAGCTATGGCTACACCTTC
>many|TRBJ2-3|TRBV3-1|NA
CASSQVMYTQYF
TGTGCCAGCAGCCAAGTTATGTATACGCAGTATTTT
>many|TRBJ2-5|TRBV7-2|NA
CASSFHQRRRGQETQYF
TGTGCCAGCAGCTTTCACCAACGCCGGAGGGGACAAGAGACCCAGTACTTC
>many|TRBJ2-5|TRBV12-3/TRBV12-4|TRBD2
CASRRLAGGSETQYF
TGTGCCAGCAGAAGACTAGCGGGAGGATCAGAGACCCAGTACTTC
>many|TRBJ2-2|TRBV20-1|NA
CSVLNTGELFF
TGCAGTGTTTTAAACACCGGGGAGCTGTTTTTT
>many|TRBJ2-3|TRBV5-4|TRBD2
CASSLVGGRAVEDTQYF
TGTGCCAGCAGCTTGGTTGGCGGGAGGGCCGTGGAAGATACGCAGTATTTT
>few|TRBJ1-3|TRBV6-6|NA
CATSDRISGNTIYF
TGTGCCACTTCCGACAGGATCTCTGGAAACACCATATATTTT
>few|TRBJ1-1|TRBV20-1|NA
CSARASGPEAFF
TGCAGTGCTAGAGCGTCGGGGCCGGAAGCTTTCTTT
>many|TRBJ2-2|TRBV2|TRBD1
CASSVRGQANTGELFF
TGTGCCAGCAGTGTTCGGGGACAGGCGAACACCGGGGAGCTGTTTTTT
>few|TRBJ1-1|TRBV10-3|NA
CAIKDPGPNTEAFF
TGTGCCATCAAGGATCCAGGGCCGAACACTGAAGCTTTCTTT
>few|TRBJ1-5|TRBV2|NA
CASSDSLFNQPQHF
TGTGCCAGCAGTGACAGCTTATTTAATCAGCCCCAGCATTTT
>few|TRBJ2-5|TRBV20-1|TRBD2
CSASLTSVLETQYF
TGCAGTGCTAGTTTAACTAGCGTTCTGGAGACCCAGTACTTC
>many|TRBJ2-1|TRBV7-2|NA
CASSPHGSSTDEQFF
TGTGCCAGCAGCCCCCATGGGAGTTCTACTGATGAGCAGTTCTTC
>many|TRBJ1-4|TRBV7-9|NA
CASSLPGANEKLFF
TGTGCCAGCAGCTTACCAGGGGCTAATGAAAAACTGTTTTTT
>NA|TRBJ1-5|TRBV5-1|TRBD1
CASSPGGAGQPQHF
TGCGCCAGCAGCCCAGGGGGCGCAGGGCAGCCCCAGCATTTT
>few|TRBJ2-7|TRBV10-3|TRBD1
CATGQGYEQYF
TGTGCCACCGGACAGGGCTACGAGCAGTACTTC
>many|TRBJ2-1|TRBV19|TRBD2
CASSRTSGTYNEQFF
TGTGCCAGTAGCCGGACTAGCGGGACCTACAATGAGCAGTTCTTC
>many|TRBJ2-5|TRBV7-9|TRBD2
CASSSLAGSQETQYF
TGTGCCAGCAGCTCACTAGCGGGGAGCCAAGAGACCCAGTACTTC
>many|TRBJ2-7|TRBV3-1|NA
CASSQSSGLPRYF
TGTGCCAGCAGCCAATCATCCGGACTACCAAGGTACTTC
>NA|TRBJ1-2|TRBV10-2|NA
CASSELGTHNGYTF
TGCGCCAGCAGTGAGCTTGGGACTCACAATGGCTACACCTTC
>NA|TRBJ1-4|TRBV27|NA
CASSFGTTNEKLFF
TGTGCCAGCAGTTTCGGGACAACTAATGAAAAACTGTTTTTT
>many|TRBJ1-1|TRBV5-1|NA
CASGQEAVNTEAFF
TGCGCCAGCGGTCAGGAGGCGGTGAACACTGAAGCTTTCTTT
>many|TRBJ2-3|TRBV25-1|TRBD2
CASSLTWGTSGRSTDTQYF
TGTGCCAGCAGCCTTACATGGGGGACTAGCGGGAGGAGCACAGATACGCAGTATTTT
>many|TRBJ1-5|TRBV12-5|NA
CASGLVPQVNQPQHF
TGTGCTAGTGGTTTGGTACCACAAGTCAATCAGCCCCAGCATTTT
>many|TRBJ2-1|TRBV6-4|TRBD2
CASSRLAGGLDNEQFF
TGTGCCAGCAGCCGACTAGCGGGAGGTTTGGACAATGAGCAGTTCTTC
>many|TRBJ2-1|TRBV28|NA
CASSLRAGLYNEQFF
TGTGCCAGCAGTTTAAGGGCGGGCCTATACAATGAGCAGTTCTTC
>many|TRBJ1-1|TRBV5-1|NA
CASSFESGVTEAFF
TGCGCCAGCAGCTTCGAATCGGGGGTGACTGAAGCTTTCTTT
>few|TRBJ2-2|TRBV5-1|NA
CASSSGEGGELFF
TGCGCCAGCAGTTCAGGGGAAGGCGGGGAGCTGTTTTTT
>NA|TRBJ2-1|TRBV29-1|TRBD1
CSVEKGTGSNEQFF
TGCAGCGTTGAAAAAGGGACAGGCTCCAATGAGCAGTTCTTC
>NA|TRBJ1-3|TRBV20-1|NA
CSAMPTSSGNTIYF
TGCAGTGCCATGCCGACTTCCTCTGGAAACACCATATATTTT
>many|TRBJ1-1|TRBV7-9|NA
CASSREAATEAFF
TGTGCCAGCAGCCGTGAAGCCGCCACCGAAGCTTTCTTT